Listed below are T cell receptor beta chains from one sample, sequenced in a study of identical twins. TCRdb reprocessed the 5' RACE reads via MiXCR and lists one record per CDR3 protein. The sample carries around 300,000 distinct CDR3 sequences, more than 6.5% recorded once. This same sample was also taken into another study, of yellow fever vaccine responses in identical twins.

What was sequenced was memory (CD45RO+) T cells sorted from blood. The receptors shown here come from a woman under 30 in good health. The CDR3 runs from the conserved cysteine through the conserved F or W. Fields, in order: CDR3 length, D gene, J gene, V gene, clone size, CDR3 protein, CDR3 DNA. D genes are given only for firm matches. Clone size, where shown, is once, few, many, or a class for clones that have expanded.

14 | TRBD1 | TRBJ1-5 | TRBV12-3/TRBV12-4 | many | CASRGTGPKRPQHF | TGTGCCAGCAGGGGGACAGGCCCGAAACGGCCCCAGCATTTT
15 | TRBD2 | TRBJ2-7 | TRBV18 | few | CASSPPGGNSYEQYF | TGTGCCAGCTCACCACCGGGAGGGAACTCCTACGAGCAGTACTTC
14 | . | TRBJ2-5 | TRBV7-9 | few | CASSRTDTRWTQYF | TGTGCCAGCAGCAGGACCGATACACGTTGGACCCAGTACTTC
14 | . | TRBJ2-1 | TRBV6-1 | many | CASSRTRAYNEQFF | TGTGCCAGCAGTAGGACGAGAGCCTACAATGAGCAGTTCTTC
14 | . | TRBJ1-5 | TRBV12-3/TRBV12-4 | many | CASTLTGQDQPQHF | TGTGCCAGCACCTTGACAGGTCAGGATCAGCCCCAGCATTTT
14 | TRBD1 | TRBJ1-3 | TRBV11-2 | . | CASTRDRAGNTIYF | TGTGCCAGCACCCGGGACAGGGCTGGAAACACCATATATTTT
13 | . | TRBJ1-1 | TRBV12-3/TRBV12-4 | many | CASRLRERTEAFF | TGTGCCAGCAGGCTTAGGGAAAGGACTGAAGCTTTCTTT
14 | . | TRBJ2-1 | TRBV11-2 | many | CASTGQTSYNEQFF | TGTGCCAGCACCGGACAGACAAGTTACAATGAGCAGTTCTTC
16 | . | TRBJ2-3 | TRBV2 | few | CASSPTRGSATDTQYF | TGTGCCAGCAGTCCAACCCGGGGGTCCGCCACAGATACGCAGTATTTT
16 | TRBD2 | TRBJ2-1 | TRBV6-1 | . | CASSGLAGGADNEQFF | TGTGCCAGCAGTGGGCTAGCGGGGGGTGCCGACAATGAGCAGTTCTTC
15 | TRBD2 | TRBJ2-4 | TRBV12-3/TRBV12-4 | . | CASSPFSGRSNIQYF | TGTGCCAGCAGTCCATTTAGCGGGAGGTCAAACATTCAGTACTTC
17 | TRBD2 | TRBJ2-3 | TRBV6-1 | . | CASSKAGLAGGTDTQYF | TGTGCCAGCAGTAAGGCGGGCCTGGCGGGGGGCACAGATACGCAGTATTTT
16 | TRBD2 | TRBJ2-1 | TRBV27 | few | CASSRGLAGGSNEQFF | TGTGCCAGCAGTAGGGGACTAGCGGGGGGGAGCAATGAGCAGTTCTTC
16 | TRBD2 | TRBJ2-1 | TRBV7-2 | few | CASSRDYLSSYNEQFF | TGTGCCAGCAGCCGGGACTACCTGAGCTCCTACAATGAGCAGTTCTTC
14 | TRBD1 | TRBJ1-6 | TRBV7-6 | many | CASSLGGGYSPLHF | TGTGCCAGCAGCCTTGGAGGGGGCTATTCACCCCTCCACTTT
14 | . | TRBJ2-5 | TRBV5-5 | few | CASSLEGWQETQYF | TGTGCCAGCAGCTTGGAAGGGTGGCAAGAGACCCAGTACTTC
16 | . | TRBJ2-5 | TRBV7-3 | few | CASSLDAQRRQETQYF | TGTGCCAGCAGCTTAGACGCGCAGAGACGTCAAGAGACCCAGTACTTC
17 | TRBD1 | TRBJ1-2 | TRBV4-2 | many | CASSPGQGGVANYGYTF | TGTGCCAGCAGCCCCGGACAGGGGGGAGTAGCTAACTATGGCTACACCTTC
19 | TRBD2 | TRBJ2-1 | TRBV18 | . | CASSPPFGPTSGSGNEQFF | TGTGCCAGCTCACCACCGTTCGGACCGACTAGCGGGAGCGGCAATGAGCAGTTCTTC
15 | . | TRBJ2-3 | TRBV12-3/TRBV12-4 | many | CASRVGTGGADTQYF | TGTGCCAGCAGAGTTGGAACAGGGGGGGCAGATACGCAGTATTTT
15 | . | TRBJ1-2 | TRBV25-1 | few | CASSEYIQGPSGYTF | TGTGCCAGCAGTGAATATATTCAGGGTCCGAGTGGCTACACCTTC
19 | TRBD2 | TRBJ2-1 | TRBV27 | few | CASSLSLASLGDYYNEQFF | TGTGCCAGCAGTTTATCGCTGGCCTCCCTGGGGGACTACTACAATGAGCAGTTCTTC
14 | . | TRBJ1-1 | TRBV5-1 | many | CASRSSRGNTEAFF | TGCGCCAGCAGAAGCAGTAGGGGGAACACTGAAGCTTTCTTT
16 | . | TRBJ1-2 | TRBV6-1 | few | CASSEGRDTINYGYTF | TGTGCCAGCAGTGAAGGCCGGGACACAATAAACTATGGCTACACCTTC
15 | TRBD2 | TRBJ2-3 | TRBV20-1 | many | CSARGLAPVSDTQYF | TGCAGTGCTAGGGGACTAGCGCCCGTTTCTGATACGCAGTATTTT
15 | TRBD2 | TRBJ2-1 | TRBV4-2 | few | CASSQVTSGGVEQFF | TGTGCCAGCAGCCAAGTTACTAGCGGGGGTGTTGAGCAGTTCTTC
17 | TRBD1 | TRBJ2-7 | TRBV9 | many | CASSVVRDSPSSYEQYF | TGTGCCAGCAGCGTAGTCAGGGACAGCCCTAGCTCCTACGAGCAGTACTTC
16 | . | TRBJ2-3 | TRBV11-2 | many | CASSPLGGAGADTQYF | TGTGCCAGCAGCCCACTGGGGGGCGCGGGGGCAGATACGCAGTATTTT
13 | . | TRBJ1-5 | TRBV6-1 | few | CARGSLSNQPQHF | TGTGCCAGGGGCAGTCTAAGCAATCAGCCCCAGCATTTT
14 | . | TRBJ2-3 | TRBV4-1 | few | CASSGGLSADTQYF | TGCGCCAGCAGTGGCGGCCTTTCGGCAGATACGCAGTATTTT
14 | TRBD2 | TRBJ2-4 | TRBV6-1 | . | CASSEEVSGRVQYF | TGTGCCAGCAGTGAAGAAGTTAGCGGGAGGGTACAGTACTTC
15 | TRBD1 | TRBJ2-7 | TRBV7-7 | . | CASSPATGQSYEQYF | TGTGCCAGCAGCCCGGCCACGGGACAGTCCTACGAGCAGTACTTC
13 | TRBD1 | TRBJ1-2 | TRBV20-1 | few | CSGGTGRNYGYTF | TGCAGCGGCGGGACAGGGAGGAACTATGGCTACACCTTC
12 | TRBD1 | TRBJ1-1 | TRBV5-1 | . | CASSTTGAEAFF | TGCGCCAGCAGCACGACAGGGGCCGAAGCTTTCTTT
18 | TRBD2 | TRBJ2-1 | TRBV14 | many | CASSQSSGTSGRYNEQFF | TGTGCCAGCAGCCAATCCTCCGGGACTAGCGGGAGATACAATGAGCAGTTCTTC
17 | . | TRBJ2-6 | TRBV24-1 | few | CATSDPYSEAGANVLTF | TGTGCCACCAGTGATCCTTACTCCGAGGCTGGGGCCAACGTCCTGACTTTC
15 | TRBD1 | TRBJ1-1 | TRBV5-1 | many | CASRLDGQGIGEAFF | TGCGCCAGCAGACTTGATGGACAGGGAATAGGTGAAGCTTTCTTT
13 | . | TRBJ2-7 | TRBV28 | . | CASSFRVRYEQYF | TGTGCCAGCAGTTTTAGGGTACGTTACGAGCAGTACTTC
16 | TRBD1 | TRBJ2-2 | TRBV6-5 | . | CASSYNQQGADGELFF | TGTGCCAGCAGTTACAACCAACAGGGGGCGGACGGGGAGCTGTTTTTT
14 | TRBD2 | TRBJ2-7 | TRBV20-1 | many | CSASDGRSSYEQYF | TGCAGTGCTAGTGACGGGAGGAGCTCCTACGAGCAGTACTTC
15 | . | TRBJ2-3 | TRBV20-1 | . | CSARDFSVGTDTQYF | TGCAGTGCTAGAGATTTCTCCGTGGGCACAGATACGCAGTATTTT
18 | TRBD2 | TRBJ2-5 | TRBV11-2 | . | CASSFYLEAGARQETQYF | TGTGCCAGCAGCTTTTATCTGGAAGCGGGAGCCAGGCAAGAGACCCAGTACTTC
18 | . | TRBJ2-1 | TRBV3-1 | . | CASSQDTSKRFPYDEQFF | TGTGCCAGCAGCCAAGACACGAGTAAAAGGTTTCCGTATGATGAGCAGTTCTTC
16 | . | TRBJ1-6 | TRBV20-1 | few | CSARDDRPTYNSPLHF | TGCAGTGCTAGAGATGACAGGCCCACTTATAATTCACCCCTCCACTTT
14 | . | TRBJ2-3 | TRBV7-9 | many | CASSLGPATDTQYF | TGTGCCAGCAGCTTAGGCCCAGCAACAGATACGCAGTATTTT
15 | TRBD2 | TRBJ2-1 | TRBV9 | many | CASSGGLAVYNEQFF | TGTGCCAGCAGCGGGGGACTAGCGGTCTACAATGAGCAGTTCTTC
15 | TRBD1 | TRBJ2-1 | TRBV20-1 | few | CSAPRGDRGRKEQFF | TGCAGTGCCCCCCGGGGGGACAGGGGGCGAAAGGAGCAGTTCTTC
16 | TRBD2 | TRBJ2-1 | TRBV5-6 | . | CASSFLGGRMGNEQFF | TGTGCCAGCAGCTTCCTTGGCGGGAGGATGGGCAATGAGCAGTTCTTC
17 | TRBD1 | TRBJ1-1 | TRBV3-1 | few | CASSQGTGIGRSTEAFF | TGTGCCAGCAGCCAAGGGACAGGCATCGGCAGGAGCACTGAAGCTTTCTTT
16 | TRBD2 | TRBJ2-1 | TRBV7-9 | . | CASSLEGLDGIYEQFF | TGTGCCAGCAGCTTAGAGGGACTAGACGGGATTTATGAGCAGTTCTTC
14 | TRBD1 | TRBJ2-7 | TRBV12-3/TRBV12-4 | few | CASSRDRGRWEQYF | TGTGCCAGCAGCCGGGACAGGGGGCGGTGGGAGCAGTACTTC
14 | TRBD2 | TRBJ2-1 | TRBV6-1 | . | CASSLSGGANEQFF | TGTGCCAGCAGCCTTAGCGGGGGGGCCAATGAGCAGTTCTTC
13 | . | TRBJ1-1 | TRBV27 | few | CASSLSLGAEAFF | TGTGCCAGCAGTTTATCCCTAGGGGCTGAAGCTTTCTTT
16 | TRBD1 | TRBJ1-5 | TRBV6-2/TRBV6-3 | few | CASSRSGTGSYQPQHF | TGTGCCAGCAGCCGATCCGGGACAGGGAGTTATCAGCCCCAGCATTTT
16 | TRBD2 | TRBJ2-2 | TRBV10-3 | few | CALGTSGSWDTGELFF | TGTGCCCTCGGGACTAGCGGGAGTTGGGACACCGGGGAGCTGTTTTTT
13 | . | TRBJ1-4 | TRBV15 | . | CATGGQINEKLFF | TGTGCCACCGGGGGCCAAATAAATGAAAAACTGTTTTTT
13 | . | TRBJ2-5 | TRBV20-1 | few | CSAPDTFQETQYF | TGCAGTGCTCCGGACACCTTCCAAGAGACCCAGTACTTC